The 29 T cell receptor beta chains below were found in one sample sequenced in a study of blood T cell repertoires in COVID-19. The table came from immunoSEQ multiplex PCR; TCRdb's copy has only in-frame clones and leaves some out. Of 410,000 or so clones in the sample, 70% to 90% were seen once. The sequencing input was peripheral blood. Receptors were obtained from a woman aged 25 to 45 with active or convalescent COVID-19.

This chain uses TRBV4-2 with TRBJ2-1; TRBD2 aligns across 9 bases. Germline CDR1 reads LGHNA; CDR2 reads YNFKEQ. V dropped 0 bases and J dropped 0; count of bases not matched to a gene: 6. This CDR3 is built from 18 residues. The CDR3 loop reads CASSQDRSGGSSYNEQFF. The CDR3 coding sequence is TGTGCCAGCAGCCAAGATAGAAGCGGGGGGAGCTCCTACAATGAGCAGTTCTTC.

The chain recombines TRBV27 with TRBJ1-6; 8 bases are a match to TRBD1. This CDR3 has 15 amino acids. V was pared by 7 bases and J by 2 bases, with 4 bases of the junction left unmatched. Per the germline V gene, CDR1 is MNHEY and CDR2 is SMNVEV (reference sequence). CDR3 protein: CASKRQGTYNSPLHF. CDR3 bases: TGTGCCAGCAAGAGACAGGGGACCTATAATTCACCCCTCCACTTT.

This chain uses TRBV18 with TRBJ1-2, with 11 bases identical to TRBD1. Germline CDR1 KGHSH, CDR2 LQKENI. The CDR3 spans 15 residues. Trimming removed 1 base from V and 5 bases from J; junction bases left unmatched: 3. The CDR3 DNA is TGTGCCAGCTCACCACGGGACAGGGGGAATTATGGCTACACCTTC. It translates to CASSPRDRGNYGYTF.

The chain joins TRBV5-4 to TRBJ1-2; the D is unclear. Trimming took off 0 bases at V and 0 bases at J, with 6 bases between the two ends. Germline CDR1 reads SGHNT; CDR2 reads YYREEE (reference sequence). CDR3 length: 14 amino acids. CDR3 nucleotide sequence: TGTGCCAGCAGCTTGGACGGAGCTAACTATGGCTACACCTTC. Protein product: CASSLDGANYGYTF.

The chain links TRBV19 to TRBJ1-2; TRBD1 matches at 8 bases. The CDR3 extends over 17 amino acids. Germline loops: CDR1 LNHDA, CDR2 SQIVND (reference sequence). Losses at the gene ends were 8 bases for V and 4 bases for J; bases not matched to a gene: 18. CDR3 in DNA: TGTGCCAGTTCGGGGACAGGAGGATCCAACACAATCTATGGCTACACCTTC. It yields the protein CASSGTGGSNTIYGYTF. Supplemented by reference TRBV19 and TRBJ1-2, the full variable domain reads DGGITQSPKYLFRKEGQNVTLSCEQNLNHDAMYWYRQDPGQGLRLIYYSQIVNDFQKGDIAEGYSVSREKKESFPLTVTSAQKNPTAFYLCASSGTGGSNTIYGYTFGSGTRLTVV.

The rearrangement links TRBV5-6 to TRBJ2-7; TRBD2 might be the D (6 bases). The CDR3 is 15 amino acids. V was clipped by 3 bases and J by 0 bases, with 13 bases between them. The V gene's germline CDR1 is SGHDT and CDR2 YYEEEE. The CDR3 coding sequence is TGTGCCAGCAGCTGGCGCGGGGATAGCTCCTACGAGCAGTACTTC. This codes for CASSWRGDSSYEQYF.

The rearrangement links TRBV19 to TRBJ2-3; 9 positions match TRBD2. V lost 3 bases to trimming and J lost 0 bases; unmatched junction nucleotides: 16. Germline CDR1 LNHDA, CDR2 SQIVND (reference sequence). This CDR3 region has 20 residues. The DNA of the CDR3 is TGTGCCAGTAGTATGCGTGCTAGCGGGACCTATGGGTCAAGCACAGATACGCAGTATTTT. It yields the protein CASSMRASGTYGSSTDTQYF. Full variable domain (outside the CDR3, taken from reference TRBV19 and TRBJ2-3): DGGITQSPKYLFRKEGQNVTLSCEQNLNHDAMYWYRQDPGQGLRLIYYSQIVNDFQKGDIAEGYSVSREKKESFPLTVTSAQKNPTAFYLCASSMRASGTYGSSTDTQYFGPGTRLTVL.

J is TRBJ2-2 and V is TRBV7-8; 7 nucleotides align to TRBD2. Germline assignment: CDR1 SGHVS and CDR2 FQNEAQ. V lost 5 bases, J lost 7 bases, and 7 bases stayed unmatched. The CDR3 consists of 14 residues. The CDR3 reads CASSHTSDHGELFF. The CDR3 bases are TGTGCCAGCAGCCACACTAGCGACCACGGGGAGCTGTTTTTT.

The chain is built from TRBV2 and TRBJ2-1, with a weak D call TRBD2 (6 bases). This CDR3 is built from 16 residues. CDR1 SNHLY and CDR2 FYNNEI come from the germline V gene. The germline V and J ends were trimmed by 0 bases and 8 bases, with 17 bases remaining between them. The CDR3 bases are TGTGCCAGCAGTGAAGCTGCGGGGCACCGGCCGGATGAGCAGTTCTTC. This encodes CASSEAAGHRPDEQFF.

V gene TRBV11-2 combines with J gene TRBJ1-1, with 11 nucleotides matching TRBD1. Trimming took 1 base from V and 4 from J; bases not matched to a gene: 8. The CDR3 is made up of 17 amino acids. Germline V CDR1 and CDR2: SGHAT, FQNNGV. Here the CDR3 DNA reads TGTGCCAGCAGCTTAGCCCTATCCGGGACAGGGGGCACTGAAGCTTTCTTT. This sequence encodes CASSLALSGTGGTEAFF.

The gene calls are TRBV7-9 and TRBJ2-3; tentatively, D is TRBD1 (6 bases). CDR3 size: 15 residues. The V and J ends lost 0 bases and 2 bases respectively, with 9 bases between them. Germline V lookup: CDR1 SEHNR, CDR2 FQNEAQ (reference sequence). CDR3 in amino acids: CASSLAGALTDTQYF. CDR3 nucleotide sequence: TGTGCCAGCAGCTTAGCGGGGGCACTCACAGATACGCAGTATTTT.

The chain carries TRBV2 and TRBJ2-7; 11 bases fit TRBD1. CDR1 and CDR2 (germline): SNHLY, FYNNEI. Trimming took 8 bases from V and 3 from J; bases not matched to a gene: 9. The CDR3 has 15 residues. The DNA for the CDR3 is TGTGCCAGCCTTTTAGCCGGGACAGGGGGCTACGAGCAGTACTTC. Protein: CASLLAGTGGYEQYF.

The rearrangement uses TRBV19 and TRBJ2-3, with TRBD1 matching over 7 bases. The V and J ends lost 5 bases and 2 bases, in that order; junction bases with no gene match: 7. Germline values: CDR1 LNHDA, CDR2 SQIVND (reference sequence). This CDR3 spans 15 amino acids. The CDR3 sequence: CASSAQQGTTDTQYF. For the CDR3, the DNA is TGTGCCAGTAGTGCCCAACAGGGGACCACAGATACGCAGTATTTT.

The gene calls are TRBV28 and TRBJ1-2, with 10 nucleotides matching TRBD1. Trimming removed 3 bases from V and 5 bases from J; junction bases left unmatched: 3. This CDR3 spans 14 amino acids. CDR1 MDHEN and CDR2 SYDVKM come from the germline V gene. The CDR3 DNA reads TGTGCCAGCAGTTTGACAGGGGGCGGTTATGGCTACACCTTC. As protein: CASSLTGGGYGYTF.

This chain joins TRBV5-5 and TRBJ1-5, with D hard to call. Trimming left V 4 bases short and J 0 bases short, with 14 bases between. In germline, CDR1 is SGHKS, CDR2 YYEKEE (reference sequence). The CDR3 extends over 16 amino acids. CDR3 coding DNA: TGTGCCAGCAGCCCTAAGGTGACAAGTAGCAATCAGCCCCAGCATTTT. Its translation is CASSPKVTSSNQPQHF.

V usage is TRBV28 and J usage is TRBJ1-5, with D possibly matching TRBD1 (6 bases). CDR1 is MDHEN, CDR2 SYDVKM, per germline. V was trimmed by 5 bases and J by 9 bases, leaving 17 bases between them. The CDR3 loop spans 14 amino acids. The CDR3 is CASSLTGPGRPQHF. The CDR3 region has the DNA TGTGCCAGCAGTCTAACAGGGCCGGGGCGGCCCCAGCATTTT.

This clone was recorded only once. J is TRBJ2-3 and V is TRBV3-1 (or the pseudogene TRBV3-2); 9 bases match TRBD2. With V trimmed by 4 bases and J by 0 bases, 5 bases remained unmatched. The CDR3 is made up of 16 amino acids. Germline CDR1 reads LGHDT; CDR2 reads YNNKEL (reference sequence). DNA for the CDR3: TGTGCCAGCAGCCCTTTCGGACTAGCGAGCACAGATACGCAGTATTTT. Translation: CASSPFGLASTDTQYF.

The V gene is TRBV4-1, the J gene TRBJ1-1, with TRBD1 matching over 8 bases. The CDR3 sequence is 19 residues long. The junction had 19 bases not matched to a gene; V was cut back by 5 bases and J by 2 bases. Germline CDR1 reads MGHRA; CDR2 reads YSYEKL. CDR3 bases: TGCGCCAGCAGCGTCTACTGGGCCGGGACAGGAGAGATTAACACTGAAGCTTTCTTT. The encoded protein is CASSVYWAGTGEINTEAFF.

The gene calls are TRBV6-5 and TRBJ1-6, with 8 bases lining up with TRBD1. V dropped 6 bases and J dropped 7; count of bases not matched to a gene: 5. Per germline, CDR1 MNHEY and CDR2 SVGAGI. This CDR3 comprises 14 residues. CDR3 bases: TGTGCCAGCAGAAAGGGACAGGAAAATTCACCCCTCCACTTT. This sequence encodes CASRKGQENSPLHF.

The chain has TRBV5-6 and TRBJ1-5, with a tentative D call TRBD1 (5 bases). In germline, CDR1 is SGHDT, CDR2 YYEEEE. The CDR3 length is 13 residues. Trimming removed 2 bases at V and 4 bases at J, with 7 bases between. CDR3: CASSLQDNQPQHF. The DNA of the CDR3 is TGTGCCAGCAGCTTACAGGATAATCAGCCCCAGCATTTT.

This chain uses TRBV12-5 with TRBJ1-2; 8 bases match TRBD1. V lost 3 bases and J lost 0; bases outside the gene matches: 3. The CDR3 contains 15 residues. Germline V gene sequence: CDR1 LGHNT, CDR2 FRNRAP. The CDR3: CASGFTGGSNYGYTF. CDR3 coding DNA: TGTGCTAGTGGTTTCACAGGGGGATCTAACTATGGCTACACCTTC.

This clone was seen a few times. V usage is TRBV5-1 and J usage is TRBJ2-1; 11 bases fit TRBD2. Trimming took 4 bases from V and 7 from J; bases not matched to a gene: 19. The V gene's germline CDR1 is SGHRS and CDR2 YFSETQ. The CDR3 consists of 19 residues. CDR3 sequence (DNA): TGCGCCAGCAGCCCCGACCTCTCTAGCGGGGGGTCATGGCTAAATGAGCAGTTCTTC. Translating it yields CASSPDLSSGGSWLNEQFF.

This chain uses TRBV2 with TRBJ1-1; 7 nucleotides match TRBD1. Looked up from germline, CDR1 is SNHLY and CDR2 is FYNNEI. V lost 6 bases and J lost 5; bases outside the gene matches: 6. This CDR3 has 13 amino acids. DNA for the CDR3: TGTGCCAGCAGCAAAGACAGGGAGACTGAAGCTTTCTTT. This sequence encodes CASSKDRETEAFF.

The chain is built from TRBV27 and TRBJ1-6, with 7 bases matching TRBD1. The CDR3 has 16 amino acids. Germline trimming cut 6 bases from V and 4 bases from J; bases unmatched to any gene: 9. The germline gives CDR1 MNHEY, CDR2 SMNVEV (reference sequence). CDR3 loop: CASSLRGQAYNSPLHF. Here the CDR3 DNA reads TGTGCCAGCAGCTTAAGAGGACAGGCTTATAATTCACCCCTCCACTTT.

The genes are TRBV5-1 and TRBJ2-7; no clear D gene. Germline values: CDR1 SGHRS, CDR2 YFSETQ. Trimming removed 4 bases from V and 5 bases from J, with 13 bases in between. The CDR3 is 13 amino acids. The CDR3 loop is CASSVGPGHEQYF. CDR3 bases: TGCGCCAGCAGCGTTGGCCCTGGCCACGAGCAGTACTTC. Looking up the rest from reference TRBV5-1 and TRBJ2-7 gives the full variable domain: KAGVTQTPRYLIKTRGQQVTLSCSPISGHRSVSWYQQTPGQGLQFLFEYFSETQRNKGNFPGRFSGRQFSNSRSEMNVSTLELGDSALYLCASSVGPGHEQYFGPGTRLTVT.

The chain is built from TRBV7-9 and TRBJ2-1; D not certain. Germline assignment: CDR1 SEHNR and CDR2 FQNEAQ (reference sequence). V was cut by 5 bases and J by 7 bases, with 12 bases left in between. The length of the CDR3 is 13 residues. The CDR3 sequence: CASSPLLLNEQFF. The CDR3 DNA reads TGTGCCAGCAGCCCCCTTTTACTAAATGAGCAGTTCTTC. The full variable domain, with the rest looked up from reference TRBV7-9 and TRBJ2-1, is DTGVSQNPRHKITKRGQNVTFRCDPISEHNRLYWYRQTLGQGPEFLTYFQNEAQLEKSRLLSDRFSAERPKGSFSTLEIQRTEQGDSAMYLCASSPLLLNEQFFGPGTRLTVL.

This clone was seen just once. The V call is TRBV18, the J call TRBJ1-3, with D maybe TRBD1 (5 bases). There are 17 residues in the CDR3. V lost 3 bases and J lost 3, with 18 bases in between. Germline V gene sequence: CDR1 KGHSH, CDR2 LQKENI. The CDR3, as DNA: TGTGCCAGCTCACCGATATTTTTGACAGATTTTGGAAACACCATATATTTT. This codes for CASSPIFLTDFGNTIYF.

The chain recombines TRBV7-8 with TRBJ2-6, with D possibly matching TRBD1 (5 bases). This CDR3 has 16 residues. Trimming cost V 4 bases and J 0 bases, with 10 bases left between them. The germline V gene has CDR1 SGHVS and CDR2 FQNEAQ. The CDR3 DNA reads as TGTGCCAGCAGCTCGTCAGGGTTCTCTGGGGCCAACGTCCTGACTTTC. This gives the protein CASSSSGFSGANVLTF.

The chain has TRBV19 and TRBJ1-5; D gene uncertain. Per the germline V gene, CDR1 is LNHDA and CDR2 is SQIVND (reference sequence). Trimming removed 7 bases at V and 7 bases at J, with 14 bases between. This CDR3 region has 13 residues. The CDR3 DNA reads as TGTGCCAGTACCGTCCTGGAGGGCCAGCCCCAGCATTTT. Translated, it gives CASTVLEGQPQHF.